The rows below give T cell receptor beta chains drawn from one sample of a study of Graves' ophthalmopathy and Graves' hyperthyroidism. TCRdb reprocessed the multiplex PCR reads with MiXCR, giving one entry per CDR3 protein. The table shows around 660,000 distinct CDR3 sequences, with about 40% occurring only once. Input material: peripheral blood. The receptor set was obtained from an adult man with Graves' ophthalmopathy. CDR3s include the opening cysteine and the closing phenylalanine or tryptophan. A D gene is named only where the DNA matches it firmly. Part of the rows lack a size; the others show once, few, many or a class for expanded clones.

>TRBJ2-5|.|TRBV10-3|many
CAIRAAGQETQYF
TGTGCCATCAGGGCTGCGGGGCAAGAGACCCAGTACTTC
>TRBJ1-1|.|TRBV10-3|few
CASSSGGLDTEAFF
TGTGCCAGCAGTTCGGGGGGTCTGGACACTGAAGCTTTCTTT
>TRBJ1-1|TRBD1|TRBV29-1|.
CSVASGQVNTEAFF
TGCAGCGTTGCTTCTGGACAGGTGAACACTGAAGCTTTCTTT
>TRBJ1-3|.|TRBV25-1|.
CARKTGATGNTIYF
TGTGCCAGAAAGACAGGCGCCACTGGAAACACCATATATTTT
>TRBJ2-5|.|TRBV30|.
CAWAKGTQYF
TGTGCCTGGGCCAAAGGGACCCAGTACTTC
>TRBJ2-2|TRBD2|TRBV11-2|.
CASSTLGGTRAGELFF
TGTGCCAGCAGCACCCTGGGGGGGACTAGGGCCGGGGAGCTGTTTTTT
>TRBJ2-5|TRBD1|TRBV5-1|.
CASSETPGQGGKTQYF
TGCGCCAGCAGCGAAACCCCGGGACAGGGTGGAAAGACCCAGTACTTC
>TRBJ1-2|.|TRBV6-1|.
CASSPLGGGGGYTF
TGTGCCAGCAGTCCCCTGGGCGGGGGTGGAGGCTACACCTTC
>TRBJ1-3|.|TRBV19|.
CASSINRYSGNTIYF
TGTGCCAGTAGTATAAACAGGTACTCTGGAAACACCATATATTTT
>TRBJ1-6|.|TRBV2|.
CASWETPPNSPLHF
TGTGCCAGCTGGGAAACTCCCCCAAATTCACCCCTCCACTTT
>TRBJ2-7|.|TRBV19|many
CASSETAYSYEQYF
TGTGCCAGTAGCGAGACAGCTTACTCCTACGAGCAGTACTTC
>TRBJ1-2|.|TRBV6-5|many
CASHRAGRYGYTF
TGTGCCAGCCACCGGGCAGGCCGCTATGGCTACACCTTC
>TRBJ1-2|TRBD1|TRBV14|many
CASSLNTGVRGYTF
TGTGCCAGCAGTCTTAATACAGGGGTTCGTGGCTACACCTTC
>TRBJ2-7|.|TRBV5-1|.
CASSTACEQYF
TGCGCCAGCAGTACAGCGTGCGAGCAGTACTTC
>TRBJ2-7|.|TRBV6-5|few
CASSYSGGLHSYEQYF
TGTGCCAGCAGTTACTCCGGGGGTCTCCACTCCTACGAGCAGTACTTC
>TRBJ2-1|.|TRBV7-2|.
CASSSQEQFF
TGTGCCAGCAGCTCCCAAGAGCAGTTCTTC
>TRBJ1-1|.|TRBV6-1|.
CASSEAENPVDTEAFF
TGTGCCAGCAGTGAAGCTGAGAACCCTGTGGACACTGAAGCTTTCTTT
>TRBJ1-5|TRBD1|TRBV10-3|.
CAIRTGTDNQPQHF
TGTGCCATCAGGACCGGGACAGACAATCAGCCCCAGCATTTT
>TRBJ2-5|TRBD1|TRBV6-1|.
CASIEGAYLQETQYF
TGTGCCAGCATTGAGGGGGCATACCTCCAAGAGACCCAGTACTTC
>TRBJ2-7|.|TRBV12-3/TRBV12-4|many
CASSPSSGIEGREQYF
TGTGCCAGCAGCCCGAGTTCGGGGATAGAGGGAAGGGAGCAGTACTTC
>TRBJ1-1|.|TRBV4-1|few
CASISMMGTEAFF
TGCGCCAGCATATCAATGATGGGCACTGAAGCTTTCTTT
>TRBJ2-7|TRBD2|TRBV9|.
CASSAKGAGVNEQYF
TGTGCCAGCAGCGCCAAGGGAGCGGGAGTTAACGAGCAGTACTTC
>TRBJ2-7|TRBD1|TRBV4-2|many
CASSYGQGEQYF
TGTGCCAGCAGCTACGGACAGGGCGAGCAGTACTTC
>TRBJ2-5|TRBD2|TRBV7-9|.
CASSLPAGGGETQYF
TGTGCCAGCAGCTTACCTGCCGGGGGAGGGGAGACCCAGTACTTC
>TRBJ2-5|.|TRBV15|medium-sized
CATSRPQGGRGTQYF
TGTGCCACCAGCAGACCCCAGGGAGGCCGAGGGACCCAGTACTTC
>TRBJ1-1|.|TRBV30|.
CAWGMANTEAFF
TGTGCCTGGGGGATGGCGAACACTGAAGCTTTCTTT
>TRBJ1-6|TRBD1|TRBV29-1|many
CSARDRDANSPLHF
TGCAGCGCCCGGGACAGGGACGCGAATTCACCCCTCCACTTT
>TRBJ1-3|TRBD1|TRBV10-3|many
CAITSGTENTIYF
TGTGCCATCACCTCCGGGACAGAAAACACCATATATTTT
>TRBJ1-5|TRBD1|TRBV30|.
CAWSPRQGGYQPQHF
TGTGCCTGGAGTCCGCGACAGGGAGGGTATCAGCCCCAGCATTTT
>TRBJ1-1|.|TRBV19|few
CASSPRNRMNTEAFF
TGTGCCAGCTCACCAAGAAACAGGATGAACACTGAAGCTTTCTTT
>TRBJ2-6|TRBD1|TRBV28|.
CASSSMNRDSSGANVLTF
TGTGCCAGCAGTTCAATGAACCGGGACAGCTCTGGGGCCAACGTCCTGACTTTC
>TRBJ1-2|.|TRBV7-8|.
CASSLVAGVIGGYTF
TGTGCCAGCAGCTTAGTTGCGGGGGTTATTGGTGGCTACACCTTC